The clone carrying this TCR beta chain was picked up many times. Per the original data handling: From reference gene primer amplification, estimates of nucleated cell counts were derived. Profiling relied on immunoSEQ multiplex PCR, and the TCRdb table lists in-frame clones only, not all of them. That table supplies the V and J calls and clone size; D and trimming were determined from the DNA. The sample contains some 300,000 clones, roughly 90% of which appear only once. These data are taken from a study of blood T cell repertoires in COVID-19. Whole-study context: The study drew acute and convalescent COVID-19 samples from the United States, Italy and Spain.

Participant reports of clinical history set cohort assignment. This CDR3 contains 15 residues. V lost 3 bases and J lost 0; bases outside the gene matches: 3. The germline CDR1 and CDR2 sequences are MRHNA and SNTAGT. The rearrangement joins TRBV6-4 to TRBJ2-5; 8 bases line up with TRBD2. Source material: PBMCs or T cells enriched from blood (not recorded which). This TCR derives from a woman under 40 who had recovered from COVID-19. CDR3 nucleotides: TGTGCCAGCAGTGAAACTAGCGGAAACCAAGAGACCCAGTACTTC. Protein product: CASSETSGNQETQYF.